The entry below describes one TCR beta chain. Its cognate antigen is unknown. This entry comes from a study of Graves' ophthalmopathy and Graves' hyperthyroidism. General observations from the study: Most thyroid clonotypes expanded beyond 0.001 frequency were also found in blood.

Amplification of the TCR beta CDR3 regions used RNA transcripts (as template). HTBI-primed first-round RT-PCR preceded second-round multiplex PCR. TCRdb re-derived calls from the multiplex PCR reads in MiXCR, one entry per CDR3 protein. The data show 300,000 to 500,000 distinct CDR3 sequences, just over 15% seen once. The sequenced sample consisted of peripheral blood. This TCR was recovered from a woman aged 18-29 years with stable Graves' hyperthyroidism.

This chain's CDR3 is CASLGQLMNTEAFF. The CDR3 nucleotides are TGTGCCAGTCTCGGACAGCTCATGAACACTGAAGCTTTCTTT. J is TRBJ1-1 and V is TRBV6-1, with a possible D match to TRBD1 (6 bases). This CDR3 contains 14 residues. Per germline, CDR1 MNHNS and CDR2 SASEGT. V was shortened by 9 bases and J by 0 bases, with 14 bases between the two germline ends.